This TCR beta chain was sequenced during a study of T cell responses to AZD1222 COVID-19 vaccine. Repertoires were generated with immunoSEQ multiplex PCR, while TCRdb's copy carries only in-frame clones and drops some. The sample yields more than 150,000 clones, 75% to 90% seen once. Trimming took 8 bases from V and 7 from J, leaving 6 bases between them. In germline, CDR1 is MDHEN, CDR2 SYDVKM. The CDR3 spans 10 residues. This sequence joins TRBV28 and TRBJ2-1, with D unresolved. The sequence was obtained from an adult in good health. The sample here was peripheral blood, taken on day 0 of MenACWY control vaccination. As DNA, the CDR3 is TGTGCCAGCGGGCGAAATGAGCAGTTCTTC. Its protein is CASGRNEQFF.